Following are 5 T cell receptor beta chains from one sample sequenced in a study of blood T cell repertoires in COVID-19. Some clones are missing from TCRdb's copy, which holds only in-frame ones; the method was immunoSEQ multiplex PCR. This table holds some 240,000 clones, 90% found once. Sequencing input: peripheral blood. All receptors come from a woman aged 55-69 years with COVID-19, enrolled during active disease.

The J gene is TRBJ2-3, the V gene TRBV28; 9 bases line up with TRBD1. The CDR3 extends over 16 amino acids. Germline CDR1 MDHEN, CDR2 SYDVKM. V was clipped by 2 bases and J by 5 bases; unmatched bases: 8. CDR3 sequence: CASSLIGQGRKDTQYF. CDR3 nucleotides: TGTGCCAGCAGTTTAATCGGACAGGGGCGTAAAGATACGCAGTATTTT.

The chain employs TRBV27 and TRBJ1-2; possibly TRBD1 for D (5 bases). The germline V gene encodes CDR1 MNHEY and CDR2 SMNVEV (reference sequence). V lost 2 bases and J 8 bases, leaving 9 bases between the germline ends. This CDR3 has 12 amino acids. The CDR3 bases are TGTGCCAGCAGTTTAGTCGGGGGAGGCTACACCTTC. It codes for CASSLVGGGYTF.

CDR3 coding DNA: TGTGCCAGCAGCCAAGTTCTGGTTGTGGGGGCATACGAGCAGTACTTC. It translates to CASSQVLVVGAYEQYF. The chain is built from TRBV3-1 (or the pseudogene TRBV3-2) and TRBJ2-7, with D perhaps matching TRBD1 (6 bases). Between the trimmed V and J ends, which lost 1 base and 4 bases, there was a span of 17 bases. CDR3 length: 16 amino acids. The germline V gene encodes CDR1 LGHDT and CDR2 YNNKEL (reference sequence).

The chain uses TRBV19 and TRBJ1-2; weak D call: TRBD1 (5 bases). Germline V gene data show CDR1 as LNHDA and CDR2 as SQIVND (reference sequence). The CDR3 is made up of 15 amino acids. V dropped 5 bases and J dropped 3 bases, with 16 bases sitting between them. The CDR3 coding sequence is TGTGCCAGTAGTTTGGACACCTTTGCGTACTATGGCTACACCTTC. Translating it yields CASSLDTFAYYGYTF.

Remarks on this clone: Other DNA sequences from this sample encode an identical CDR3 as well. V is TRBV30 and J is TRBJ1-5; 8 nucleotides align to TRBD1. The germline CDR1 and CDR2 sequences are GTSNPN and SVGIG (reference sequence). The CDR3 has 15 amino acids. Trimming cost V 5 bases and J 0 bases; bases outside gene matches: 6. CDR3 loop: CAWDRGANSNQPQHF. The CDR3 DNA reads TGTGCCTGGGACAGGGGAGCCAATAGCAATCAGCCCCAGCATTTT.